Each of the 27 T cell receptor beta chains below was sequenced from the same sample in a study of PD-1 blockade in classical Hodgkin lymphoma. Using immunoSEQ multiplex PCR, the repertoire was profiled, and TCRdb retains in-frame clones only, with some absent. The profile shows approximately 150,000 clones, approximately 81% of them singletons. Following autologous stem cell transplantation, relapse occurred in every patient, and exposure to brentuximab vedotin varied. The sample consisted of peripheral blood mononuclear cells (PBMCs), taken before the second cycle of nivolumab. Source of these receptors: a human donor with classical Hodgkin lymphoma.

J is TRBJ2-7 and V is TRBV7-6; TRBD1 matches 11 bases. The CDR3 loop spans 15 amino acids. Germline CDR1 is SGHVS and CDR2 is FNYEAQ. V dropped 3 bases and J dropped 4; count of bases not matched to a gene: 5. CDR3 loop: CASSFGTGGYYEQYF. The CDR3 DNA reads TGTGCCAGCAGCTTTGGGACAGGGGGTTATTACGAGCAGTACTTC.

The V call is TRBV11-2, the J call TRBJ2-7; 12 bases are shared with TRBD1. The CDR3 sequence is 15 residues long. Germline CDR1 SGHAT, CDR2 FQNNGV. Trimming removed 5 bases from V and 3 bases from J; junction bases left unmatched: 5. CDR3 DNA: TGTGCCAGCAGCCCTGGGACAGGGGGCGGCTACGAGCAGTACTTC. Its protein is CASSPGTGGGYEQYF.

The V and J genes are TRBV11-3 and TRBJ1-6, with D hard to call. Trimming removed 0 bases at V and 8 bases at J, with 8 bases between. There are 14 residues in the CDR3. The germline V gene encodes CDR1 SGHNT and CDR2 YENEEA. The CDR3 nucleotides read TGTGCCAGCAGCTTAGAGGGTCGTCATTCACCCCTCCACTTT. This sequence encodes CASSLEGRHSPLHF.

The rearrangement links TRBV6-5 to TRBJ1-6; no clear D. Trimming pared 2 bases from V and 7 bases from J, leaving 3 bases between. The CDR3 has 12 amino acids. Germline V CDR1 and CDR2: MNHEY, SVGAGI. In DNA form, the CDR3 reads TGTGCCAGCAGTTACGGGAATTCACCCCTCCACTTT. As protein: CASSYGNSPLHF.

V gene TRBV11-2 combines with J gene TRBJ2-5, with TRBD2 matching 16 bases. The junction had 7 bases not matched to a gene; V was cut back by 5 bases and J by 4 bases. The V gene's germline CDR1 is SGHAT and CDR2 FQNNGV. The CDR3 runs to 17 residues. CDR3 nucleotide sequence: TGTGCCAGCAGCCCCGGGACTAGCGGGGGGGCCAGAGAGACCCAGTACTTC. Amino acid sequence: CASSPGTSGGARETQYF.

The chain is built from TRBV6-5 and TRBJ1-1, with a possible D match to TRBD1 (6 bases). Germline V gene data show CDR1 as MNHEY and CDR2 as SVGAGI. This CDR3 region has 14 residues. The V and J ends lost 3 bases and 5 bases respectively, with 13 bases between them. CDR3 DNA sequence: TGTGCCAGCAGTTATTCGACCCAGGGGACTGAAGCTTTCTTT. Residues: CASSYSTQGTEAFF.

The sample holds many counts of this clone. V gene TRBV13 combines with J gene TRBJ2-7; D might be TRBD1 (5 bases). This CDR3 contains 14 residues. Per the germline V gene, CDR1 is PRHDT and CDR2 is FYEKMQ (reference sequence). Deletions cut 1 base from V and 1 base from J, with 8 bases between. As DNA, the CDR3 is TGTGCCAGCAGCTTAGAAGGGGTTTCCTACGAGCAGTACTTC. Translating gives CASSLEGVSYEQYF.

In this sample, this clone turned up a few times. This rearrangement joins TRBV6-1 to TRBJ1-5; perhaps TRBD1 as D (5 bases). The CDR3 consists of 14 residues. V was cut by 7 bases and J by 3 bases, with 13 bases left in between. Per the germline V gene, CDR1 is MNHNS and CDR2 is SASEGT. The CDR3 here is CASNTAGNNQPQHF. The CDR3 region has the DNA TGTGCCAGCAACACAGCAGGGAACAATCAGCCCCAGCATTTT.

The chain recombines TRBV6-5 with TRBJ1-4, with 9 positions matching TRBD1. Unmatched junction bases numbered 3, after V lost 6 bases and J lost 7 bases. Germline V gene sequence: CDR1 MNHEY, CDR2 SVGAGI. The CDR3 has 13 residues. CDR3 DNA sequence: TGTGCCAGCAGAAGGACAGGGGTTGAAAAACTGTTTTTT. This encodes CASRRTGVEKLFF.

The chain links TRBV14 to TRBJ2-2; tentatively, D is TRBD2 (6 bases). Germline CDR1 SGHDN, CDR2 FVKESK. V dropped 3 bases and J dropped 0 bases, with 11 bases sitting between them. This CDR3 is 16 amino acids long. CDR3 nucleotides: TGTGCCAGCAGCCATAGGTCGGGGGCGAACACCGGGGAGCTGTTTTTT. Protein: CASSHRSGANTGELFF.

This clone has ten or more counts. V gene TRBV6-1 combines with J gene TRBJ1-2, with D maybe TRBD1 (5 bases). The CDR3 covers 13 residues. Germline-derived CDR1 and CDR2 are MNHNS and SASEGT. Trimming removed 7 bases at V and 4 bases at J, with 13 bases between. The CDR3 loop reads CASTETEPYGYTF. The CDR3 DNA sequence: TGTGCCAGCACCGAGACAGAACCCTATGGCTACACCTTC.

The chain links TRBV23-1 to TRBJ2-7, with D possibly being TRBD2 (6 bases). TRBV23-1 is known as an ORF, though its function is uncertain. V lost 0 bases, J lost 2 bases, and 17 bases lay in between. There are 17 residues in the CDR3. For the CDR3, the DNA is TGCGCCAGCAGTCAATCGCCCCGGCTAGCGAAGACCTACGAGCAGTACTTC. Amino acids: CASSQSPRLAKTYEQYF.

In this sample, this clone turned up a few times. V is TRBV29-1 and J is TRBJ1-4, with D tentatively TRBD1 (6 bases). There are 11 residues in the CDR3. Trimming removed 6 bases at V and 14 bases at J, with 16 bases between. Germline V gives CDR1 SQVTM, CDR2 ANQGSEA. The chain's CDR3 is CSVGQRGTLFF. The CDR3 DNA reads as TGCAGCGTCGGCCAGAGGGGGACCCTGTTTTTT.

V usage is TRBV6-1 and J usage is TRBJ1-5, with 8 bases identical to TRBD1. Germline trimming cut 5 bases from V and 2 bases from J; bases unmatched to any gene: 5. The CDR3 covers 15 residues. Germline V gene lookup returns CDR1 MNHNS and CDR2 SASEGT. The CDR3 coding sequence is TGTGCCAGCAGTTCCGGGACAGGAGGCAATCAGCCCCAGCATTTT. Translated, it gives CASSSGTGGNQPQHF.

The chain carries TRBV5-4 and TRBJ2-7; 8 bases are a match to TRBD1. CDR3 length: 11 residues. Germline-derived CDR1 and CDR2 are SGHNT and YYREEE (reference sequence). Unmatched junction bases numbered 1, after V lost 2 bases and J lost 9 bases. CDR3 in DNA: TGTGCCAGCAGCTTTGGACAGGGGCAGTACTTC. Protein sequence: CASSFGQGQYF.

This chain connects TRBV6-6 to TRBJ1-1; D may be TRBD1 (6 bases). The V gene's germline CDR1 is MNHNY and CDR2 SVGAGI (reference sequence). Trimming left V 2 bases short and J 6 bases short, with 16 bases between. This CDR3 spans 15 amino acids. This chain's CDR3 is CASSYTGSEGAEAFF. CDR3 DNA: TGTGCCAGCAGTTACACAGGGTCCGAGGGCGCTGAAGCTTTCTTT.

The chain has TRBV7-2 and TRBJ1-1; tentatively, D is TRBD1 (6 bases). Germline V lookup: CDR1 SGHTA, CDR2 FQGNSA. The CDR3 contains 14 residues. Trimming cost V 4 bases and J 3 bases, with 12 bases left between them. The chain's CDR3 is CASSSTGGDTEAFF. In nucleotides, the CDR3 is TGTGCCAGCAGCTCGACAGGTGGTGACACTGAAGCTTTCTTT.

V is TRBV7-9 and J is TRBJ1-4; TRBD1 aligns across 10 bases. Per germline, CDR1 SEHNR and CDR2 FQNEAQ (reference sequence). After removal of 6 bases from V and 6 bases from J, the junction contained 4 bases not matched to a gene. The CDR3 sequence is 14 residues long. CDR3 coding DNA: TGTGCCAGCAGTACCGGGACAGGGGATGAAAAACTGTTTTTT. This codes for CASSTGTGDEKLFF.

This sequence joins TRBV5-6 and TRBJ1-1; D gene unclear. Germline V gene lookup returns CDR1 SGHDT and CDR2 YYEEEE. Trimming removed 0 bases from V and 1 base from J, with 10 bases in between. This CDR3 comprises 15 residues. The CDR3: CASSLAGPTNTEAFF. Written as DNA, the CDR3 is TGTGCCAGCAGCTTGGCAGGACCGACGAACACTGAAGCTTTCTTT.

This clone was detected a few times. The gene calls are TRBV6-5 and TRBJ1-5, with 8 nucleotides matching TRBD1. This CDR3 is built from 14 residues. Germline loops: CDR1 MNHEY, CDR2 SVGAGI. The V and J ends lost 4 bases and 6 bases, in that order; junction bases with no gene match: 5. CDR3 sequence (DNA): TGTGCCAGCAGTTCACAGGGGGGCGGTCAGCCCCAGCATTTT. It yields the protein CASSSQGGGQPQHF.

The genes are TRBV19 and TRBJ2-4; the D is unclear. Germline V gives CDR1 LNHDA, CDR2 SQIVND (reference sequence). Trimming took off 4 bases at V and 0 bases at J, with 13 bases between the two ends. The CDR3 covers 16 residues. The DNA for the CDR3 is TGTGCCAGTAGTAGACCCGAATCTTTAGCCAAAAACATTCAGTACTTC. It translates to CASSRPESLAKNIQYF.

A word on this clone: A much more abundant neighbour one base away suggests this may be a read error. The CDR3 is CAIRGAVGELFF. The CDR3 DNA reads TGTGCCATCCGGGGGGCGGTCGGGGAGCTGTTTTTT. The J gene is TRBJ2-2, the V gene TRBV10-3; TRBD2 is a possible D gene (7 bases). Deletions cut 8 bases from V and 7 bases from J, with 11 bases between. The germline V gene has CDR1 ENHRY and CDR2 SYGVKD. The CDR3 has 12 amino acids.

The CDR3, as DNA: TGCGCCAGCAGCTTGGGGGACAGGGTGGGTGACACTGAAGCTTTCTTT. Translated, it gives CASSLGDRVGDTEAFF. V is TRBV5-1 and J is TRBJ1-1; 9 nucleotides line up with TRBD1. Germline CDR1 reads SGHRS; CDR2 reads YFSETQ. The CDR3 totals 16 residues. J was trimmed by 3 bases and V by 0 bases; bases with no gene match: 6.

The chain has TRBV12-1 and TRBJ1-5. TRBV12-1 is noted as a pseudogene. The CDR3 covers 15 residues. The CDR3 DNA follows: TGTGCCAGCAGCTTCCCGGTGTACAGCAATCAGCCCCAGCATTTT. Translation: CASSFPVYSNQPQHF.

This sequence joins TRBV9 and TRBJ2-7, with 7 nucleotides matching TRBD2. CDR1 is SGDLS, CDR2 YYNGEE, per germline. J lost 2 bases, V lost 0 bases, and 11 bases had no gene match. This CDR3 comprises 17 residues. The CDR3 sequence is CASSVGPRGGSPYEQYF. The CDR3, as DNA: TGTGCCAGCAGCGTAGGTCCACGCGGGGGTAGCCCCTACGAGCAGTACTTC. Based on the CDR3 plus reference TRBV9 and TRBJ2-7, the full variable domain is DSGVTQTPKHLITATGQRVTLRCSPRSGDLSVYWYQQSLDQGLQFLIQYYNGEERAKGNILERFSAQQFPDLHSELNLSSLELGDSALYFCASSVGPRGGSPYEQYFGPGTRLTVT.

J is TRBJ1-2 and V is TRBV4-1; D is perhaps TRBD1 (6 bases). Trimming removed 0 bases at V and 0 bases at J, with 14 bases between. The CDR3 extends over 17 amino acids. The germline gives CDR1 MGHRA, CDR2 YSYEKL. DNA for the CDR3: TGCGCCAGCAGCCAAGAGGGGGGGCAACCGGCTAACTATGGCTACACCTTC. Translating it yields CASSQEGGQPANYGYTF.

V is TRBV7-9 and J is TRBJ2-7; 11 nucleotides agree with TRBD2. The V segment lost 4 bases and the J segment 4 bases; nucleotides outside the gene matches: 15. Germline CDR1 reads SEHNR; CDR2 reads FQNEAQ (reference sequence). The CDR3 consists of 18 residues. The DNA for the CDR3 is TGTGCCAGCAGCTCCCCCCTGGCTAGCGGGAGGATGATTTACGAGCAGTACTTC. Translated: CASSSPLASGRMIYEQYF.